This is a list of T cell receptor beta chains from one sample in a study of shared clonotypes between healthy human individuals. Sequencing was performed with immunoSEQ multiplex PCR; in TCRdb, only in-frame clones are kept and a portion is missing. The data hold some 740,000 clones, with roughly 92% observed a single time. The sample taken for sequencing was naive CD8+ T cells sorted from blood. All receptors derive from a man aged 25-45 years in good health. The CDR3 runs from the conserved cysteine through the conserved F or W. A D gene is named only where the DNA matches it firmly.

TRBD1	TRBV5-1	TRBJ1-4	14	CASSSGQTNEKLFF
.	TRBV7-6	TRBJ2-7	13	CASRATKVGEQYF
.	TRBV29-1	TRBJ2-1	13	CSVRTLDYNEQFF
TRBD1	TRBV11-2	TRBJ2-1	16	CASSLDWGQGWYEQFF
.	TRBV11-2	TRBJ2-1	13	CASSLIGFNEQFF
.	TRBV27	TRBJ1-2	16	CASTRFGGPLHDGYTF
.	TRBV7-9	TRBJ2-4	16	CASSLEAGWPKNIQYF
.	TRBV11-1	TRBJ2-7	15	CASSPLGRGTLEQYF
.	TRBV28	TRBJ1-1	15	CASSSRQVMNTEAFF
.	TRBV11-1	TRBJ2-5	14	CASSRSGKQETQYF
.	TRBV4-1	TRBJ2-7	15	CASSSQVPSSYEQYF
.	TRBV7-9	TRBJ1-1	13	CASSSKGCPEAFF